This T cell receptor (beta chain) is drawn from a study of cytomegalovirus exposure and HLA in healthy donors. A multiplex PCR was run with 60 Vbeta primers and 13 Jbeta primers. Libraries were prepared by immunoSEQ multiplex PCR; TCRdb keeps only in-frame clonotypes and omits some of them. The table records approximately 190,000 clones, approximately 81% of them present only once. Germline V gene data show CDR1 as MNHNS and CDR2 as SASEGT. The CDR3 consists of 14 residues. Trimming removed 3 bases at V and 5 bases at J, with 11 bases between. Material for sequencing was PBMCs. The source is a boy aged 5-17 years in good health and CMV-seronegative. This chain links TRBV6-1 with TRBJ1-5, with D perhaps matching TRBD1 (5 bases). The DNA for the CDR3 is TGTGCCAGCAGTGATTTCGGGGGTGATCAGCCCCAGCATTTT. Translation: CASSDFGGDQPQHF.